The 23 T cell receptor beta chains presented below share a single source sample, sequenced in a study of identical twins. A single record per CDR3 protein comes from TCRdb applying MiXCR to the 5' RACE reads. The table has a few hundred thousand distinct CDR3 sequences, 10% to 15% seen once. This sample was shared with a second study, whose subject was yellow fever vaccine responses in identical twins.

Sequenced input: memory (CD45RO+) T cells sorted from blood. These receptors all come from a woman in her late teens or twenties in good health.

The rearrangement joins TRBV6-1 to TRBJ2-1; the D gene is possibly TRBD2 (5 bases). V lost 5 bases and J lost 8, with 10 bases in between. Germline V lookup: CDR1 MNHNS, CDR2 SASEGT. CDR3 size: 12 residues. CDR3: CASSPIGDEQFF. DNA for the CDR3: TGTGCCAGCAGTCCCATCGGGGATGAGCAGTTCTTC.

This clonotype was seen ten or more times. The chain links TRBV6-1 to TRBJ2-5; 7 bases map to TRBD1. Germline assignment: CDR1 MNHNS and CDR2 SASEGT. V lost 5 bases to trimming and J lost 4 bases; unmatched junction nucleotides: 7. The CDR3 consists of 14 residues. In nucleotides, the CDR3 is TGTGCCAGCAGTACAGGGGTATCGGGAGAGACCCAGTACTTC. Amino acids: CASSTGVSGETQYF.

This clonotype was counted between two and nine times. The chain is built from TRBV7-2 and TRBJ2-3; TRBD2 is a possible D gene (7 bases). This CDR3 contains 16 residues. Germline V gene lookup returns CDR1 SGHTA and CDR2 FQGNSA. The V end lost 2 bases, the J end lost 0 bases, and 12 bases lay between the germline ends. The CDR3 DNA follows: TGTGCCAGCAGCTTATTGGGCGGGGGCAGCACAGATACGCAGTATTTT. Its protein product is CASSLLGGGSTDTQYF.

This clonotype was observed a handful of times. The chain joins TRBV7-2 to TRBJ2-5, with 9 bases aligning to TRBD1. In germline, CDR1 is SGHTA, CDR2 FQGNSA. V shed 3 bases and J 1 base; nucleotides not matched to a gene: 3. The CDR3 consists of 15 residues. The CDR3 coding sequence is TGTGCCAGCAGCTTGTGGGACAGGGCCCAAGAGACCCAGTACTTC. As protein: CASSLWDRAQETQYF.

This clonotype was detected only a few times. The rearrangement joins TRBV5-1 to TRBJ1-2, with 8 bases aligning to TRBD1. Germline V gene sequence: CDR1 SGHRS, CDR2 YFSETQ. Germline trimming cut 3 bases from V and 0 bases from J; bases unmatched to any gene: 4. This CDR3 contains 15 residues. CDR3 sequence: CASSSGTGANYGYTF. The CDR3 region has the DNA TGCGCCAGCAGCTCTGGGACAGGAGCTAACTATGGCTACACCTTC.

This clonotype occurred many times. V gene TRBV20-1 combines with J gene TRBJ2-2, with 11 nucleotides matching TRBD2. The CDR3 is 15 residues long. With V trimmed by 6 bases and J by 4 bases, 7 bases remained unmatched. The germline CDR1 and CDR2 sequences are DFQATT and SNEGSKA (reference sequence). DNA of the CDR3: TGCAGTGCCACGACTAGCGGGGACCTCACCGGGGAGCTGTTTTTT. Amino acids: CSATTSGDLTGELFF.

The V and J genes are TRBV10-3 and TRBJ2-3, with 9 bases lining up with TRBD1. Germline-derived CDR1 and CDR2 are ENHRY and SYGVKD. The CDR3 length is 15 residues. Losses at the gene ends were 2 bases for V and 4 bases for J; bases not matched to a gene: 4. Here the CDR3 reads CAISEGQGSSDTQYF. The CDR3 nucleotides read TGTGCCATCAGTGAGGGACAGGGGAGTTCAGATACGCAGTATTTT.

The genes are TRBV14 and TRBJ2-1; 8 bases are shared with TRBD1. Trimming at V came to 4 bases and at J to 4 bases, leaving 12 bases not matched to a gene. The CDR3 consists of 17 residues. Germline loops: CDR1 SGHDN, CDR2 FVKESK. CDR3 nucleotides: TGTGCCAGCAGCCGAAGGACAGGGAGCATATTATACAATGAGCAGTTCTTC. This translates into CASSRRTGSILYNEQFF.

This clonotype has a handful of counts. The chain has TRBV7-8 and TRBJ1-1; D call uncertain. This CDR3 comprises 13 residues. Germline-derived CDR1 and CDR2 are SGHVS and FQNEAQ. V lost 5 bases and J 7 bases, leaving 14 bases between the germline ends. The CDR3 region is CASSTRQGLEAFF. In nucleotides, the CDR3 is TGTGCCAGCAGCACCCGACAAGGGCTTGAAGCTTTCTTT.

CDR3 sequence: CASSLELEETQYF. The CDR3 DNA is TGTGCCAGCAGCTTAGAACTCGAAGAGACCCAGTACTTC. The rearrangement uses TRBV7-2 and TRBJ2-5, with no clear D. Trimming cost V 1 base and J 3 bases, with 6 bases left between them. Germline V gene sequence: CDR1 SGHTA, CDR2 FQGNSA. The CDR3 sequence is 13 residues long. The full variable domain, in which reference TRBV7-2 and TRBJ2-5 provide the parts outside the CDR3, is GAGVSQSPSNKVTEKGKDVELRCDPISGHTALYWYRQSLGQGLEFLIYFQGNSAPDKSGLPSDRFSAERTGGSVSTLTIQRTQQEDSAVYLCASSLELEETQYFGPGTRLLVL.

CDR3 residues: CASTIGDGSYEQYF. In DNA form, the CDR3 reads TGTGCCAGCACCATCGGCGACGGGTCCTACGAGCAGTACTTC. The rearrangement joins TRBV6-4 to TRBJ2-7; D call uncertain. Trimming cost V 7 bases and J 1 base, with 14 bases left between them. This CDR3 has 14 residues. Germline V gives CDR1 MRHNA, CDR2 SNTAGT.

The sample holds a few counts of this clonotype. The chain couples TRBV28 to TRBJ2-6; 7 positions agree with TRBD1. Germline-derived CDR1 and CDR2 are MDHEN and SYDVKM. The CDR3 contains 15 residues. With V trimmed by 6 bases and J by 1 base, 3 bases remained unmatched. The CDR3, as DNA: TGTGCCAGCAGGTCAGGGGGATCTGGGGCCAACGTCCTGACTTTC. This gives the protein CASRSGGSGANVLTF.

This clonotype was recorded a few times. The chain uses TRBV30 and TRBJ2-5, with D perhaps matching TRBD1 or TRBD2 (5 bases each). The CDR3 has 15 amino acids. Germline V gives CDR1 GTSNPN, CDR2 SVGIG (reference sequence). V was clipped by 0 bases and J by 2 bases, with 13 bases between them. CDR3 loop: CAWSVRDGAQETQYF. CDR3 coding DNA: TGTGCCTGGAGTGTAAGGGACGGAGCGCAAGAGACCCAGTACTTC.

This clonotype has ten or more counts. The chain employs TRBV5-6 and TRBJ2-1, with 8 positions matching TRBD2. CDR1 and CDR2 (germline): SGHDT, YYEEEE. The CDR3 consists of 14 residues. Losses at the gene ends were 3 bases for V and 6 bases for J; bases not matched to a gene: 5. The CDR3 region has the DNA TGTGCCAGCAGCTCAGGACTAGCCGCCAATGAGCAGTTCTTC. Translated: CASSSGLAANEQFF.

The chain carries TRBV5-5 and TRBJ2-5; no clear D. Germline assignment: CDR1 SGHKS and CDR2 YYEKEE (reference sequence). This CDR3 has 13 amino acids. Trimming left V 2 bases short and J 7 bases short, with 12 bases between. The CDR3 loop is CASSFLAGWTQYF. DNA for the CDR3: TGTGCCAGCAGCTTCCTGGCCGGGTGGACCCAGTACTTC.

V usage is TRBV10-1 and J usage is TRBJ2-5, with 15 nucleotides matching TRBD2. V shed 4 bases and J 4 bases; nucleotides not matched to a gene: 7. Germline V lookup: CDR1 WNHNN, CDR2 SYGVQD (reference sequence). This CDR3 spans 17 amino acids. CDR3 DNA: TGCGCCAGCAGTGGAGGACTAGCGGGAGGGCCAGGAGAGACCCAGTACTTC. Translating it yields CASSGGLAGGPGETQYF.

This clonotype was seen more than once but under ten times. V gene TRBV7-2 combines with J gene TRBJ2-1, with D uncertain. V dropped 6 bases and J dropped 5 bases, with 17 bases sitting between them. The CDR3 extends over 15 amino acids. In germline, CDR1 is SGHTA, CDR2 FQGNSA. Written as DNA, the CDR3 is TGTGCCAGCAGTCGGGCACTGATTGGGGACAATGAGCAGTTCTTC. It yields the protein CASSRALIGDNEQFF.

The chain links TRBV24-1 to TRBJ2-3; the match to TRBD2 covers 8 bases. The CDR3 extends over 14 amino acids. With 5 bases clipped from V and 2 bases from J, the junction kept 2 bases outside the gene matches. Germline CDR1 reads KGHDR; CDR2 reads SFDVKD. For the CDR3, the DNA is TGTGCCACCAGTGCAGCGGGGGCCACAGATACGCAGTATTTT. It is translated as CATSAAGATDTQYF.

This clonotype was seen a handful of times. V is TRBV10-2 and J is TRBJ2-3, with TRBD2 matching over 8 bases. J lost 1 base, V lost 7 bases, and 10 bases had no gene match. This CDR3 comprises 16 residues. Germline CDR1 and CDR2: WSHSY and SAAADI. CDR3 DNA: TGCGCCAGCATTCTACCCCGGGAGGGCGGCACAGATACGCAGTATTTT. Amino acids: CASILPREGGTDTQYF.

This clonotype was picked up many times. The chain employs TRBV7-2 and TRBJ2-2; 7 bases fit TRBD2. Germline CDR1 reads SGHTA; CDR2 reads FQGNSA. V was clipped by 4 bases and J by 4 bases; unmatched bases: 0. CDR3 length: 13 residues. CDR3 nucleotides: TGTGCCAGCAGCTCTAGCGGCACCGGGGAGCTGTTTTTT. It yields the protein CASSSSGTGELFF.

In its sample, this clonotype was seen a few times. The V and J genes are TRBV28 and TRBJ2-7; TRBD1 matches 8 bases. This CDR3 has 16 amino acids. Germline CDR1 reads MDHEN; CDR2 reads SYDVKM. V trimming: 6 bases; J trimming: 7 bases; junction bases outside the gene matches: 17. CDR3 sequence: CASSRTGQYQAREQYF. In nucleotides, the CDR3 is TGTGCCAGCAGCAGGACAGGGCAATACCAGGCTAGGGAGCAGTACTTC.

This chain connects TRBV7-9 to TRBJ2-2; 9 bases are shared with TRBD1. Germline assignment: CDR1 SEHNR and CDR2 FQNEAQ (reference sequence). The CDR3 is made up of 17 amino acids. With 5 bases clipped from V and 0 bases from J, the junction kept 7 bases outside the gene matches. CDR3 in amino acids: CASSAPGQGPNTGELFF. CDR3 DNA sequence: TGTGCCAGCAGCGCCCCCGGACAGGGGCCGAACACCGGGGAGCTGTTTTTT.

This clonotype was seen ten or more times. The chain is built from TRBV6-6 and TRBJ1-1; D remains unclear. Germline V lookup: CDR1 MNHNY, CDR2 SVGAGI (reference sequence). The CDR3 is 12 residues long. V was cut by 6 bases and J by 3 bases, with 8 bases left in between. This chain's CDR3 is CASRLGDTEAFF. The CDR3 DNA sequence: TGTGCCAGCAGGTTGGGAGACACTGAAGCTTTCTTT.